Listed below are T cell receptor beta chains from one sample, sequenced in a study of CD8+ T cells in alopecia areata. Sequencing was performed with immunoSEQ multiplex PCR; in TCRdb, only in-frame clones are kept and a portion is missing. This sample has roughly 150,000 clones, with 50% to 65% found just once. The source was CD8+ T cells sorted from blood, collected at week 0. Receptors were obtained from a human donor with alopecia areata. Each CDR3 is given with its conserved first and last residue. The D gene is left open where the match is weak. For some rows the clone size is stated as once, few or many, or as a class when expanded; others skip it.

abundance	d_gene	v_gene	j_gene	CDR3aa	CDR3nt
-	-	TRBV29-1	TRBJ2-1	CSVEIPYYNEQFF	TGCAGCGTTGAAATCCCCTACTACAATGAGCAGTTCTTC
-	TRBD1	TRBV5-1	TRBJ2-3	CASSAYRGDTQYF	TGCGCCAGCAGCGCTTACAGGGGGGATACGCAGTATTTT
-	-	TRBV13	TRBJ1-1	CASSLESTEAFF	TGTGCCAGCAGCTTAGAGTCCACTGAAGCTTTCTTT
-	-	TRBV6-1	TRBJ2-1	CASSLPPSNEQFF	TGTGCCAGCAGTTTACCCCCGTCCAATGAGCAGTTCTTC
-	-	TRBV5-1	TRBJ2-5	CARVVRGLRTQYF	TGCGCCAGGGTCGTACGGGGGCTGCGGACCCAGTACTTC
-	-	TRBV19	TRBJ2-7	CASSTESVQYF	TGTGCCAGTAGTACTGAATCGGTGCAGTACTTC
-	TRBD1	TRBV30	TRBJ1-2	CAWSVGTGDGYTF	TGTGCCTGGAGTGTAGGGACAGGGGATGGCTACACCTTC
few	-	TRBV5-4	TRBJ2-2	CASSINTGELFF	TGTGCCAGCAGCATAAACACCGGGGAGCTGTTTTTT
few	-	TRBV10-3	TRBJ1-5	CATSQGSSNQPQHF	TGTGCCACCAGTCAGGGGTCTAGCAATCAGCCCCAGCATTTT
-	-	TRBV11-2	TRBJ1-2	CASSKTPLGGYGYTF	TGTGCCAGCAGCAAAACCCCTTTAGGGGGGTATGGCTACACCTTC
-	TRBD1	TRBV7-3	TRBJ2-7	CASTGGQNSYEQYF	TGTGCCAGCACTGGGGGACAGAACTCCTACGAGCAGTACTTC
-	-	TRBV6-5	TRBJ2-7	CASSYSSGVPSYEQYF	TGTGCCAGCAGTTACTCGTCCGGGGTACCTTCCTACGAGCAGTACTTC
-	-	TRBV30	TRBJ2-7	CAYLSPGKSYEQYF	TGTGCCTACCTTTCCCCGGGGAAGTCCTACGAGCAGTACTTC
-	TRBD1	TRBV27	TRBJ2-3	CATCRTGGITDTQYF	TGTGCCACCTGTCGGACAGGGGGGATCACAGATACGCAGTATTTT
-	TRBD1	TRBV7-2	TRBJ2-2	CASSPGTGRTGELFF	TGTGCCAGCAGCCCGGGGACAGGGAGAACCGGGGAGCTGTTTTTT
-	TRBD2	TRBV5-1	TRBJ2-7	CASSLTSGYEQYF	TGCGCCAGCAGCTTGACTAGCGGCTACGAGCAGTACTTC
few	-	TRBV7-6	TRBJ2-1	CASSFRGWNEQFF	TGTGCCAGCAGCTTTCGGGGCTGGAATGAGCAGTTCTTC
-	-	TRBV27	TRBJ1-5	CASSLSNRLGNQPQHF	TGTGCCAGCAGTTTATCAAACAGGCTCGGCAATCAGCCCCAGCATTTT
-	-	TRBV25-1	TRBJ1-5	CASSDSSNQPQHF	TGTGCCAGCAGTGACAGTAGCAATCAGCCCCAGCATTTT
many	TRBD1	TRBV6-6	TRBJ2-7	CASRTGIEQYF	TGTGCCAGCCGGACAGGGATCGAGCAGTACTTC
-	-	TRBV25-1	TRBJ1-1	CASSEYTRENEAFF	TGTGCCAGCAGTGAATATACGAGGGAAAATGAAGCTTTCTTT
few	-	TRBV29-1	TRBJ2-1	CSVGSSWVNSEQFF	TGCAGCGTTGGCAGTAGCTGGGTAAACAGTGAGCAGTTCTTC